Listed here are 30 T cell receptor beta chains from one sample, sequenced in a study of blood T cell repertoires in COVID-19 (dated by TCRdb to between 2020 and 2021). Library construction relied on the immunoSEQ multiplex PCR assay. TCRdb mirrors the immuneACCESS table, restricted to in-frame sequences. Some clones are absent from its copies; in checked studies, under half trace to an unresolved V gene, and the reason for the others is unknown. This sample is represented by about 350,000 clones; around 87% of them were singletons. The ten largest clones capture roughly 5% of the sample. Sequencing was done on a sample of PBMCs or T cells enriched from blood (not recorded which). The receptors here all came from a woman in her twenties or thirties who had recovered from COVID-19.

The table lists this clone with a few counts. CDR3 in amino acids: CASSQVFSGQPLSYEQYF. The CDR3 DNA reads as TGTGCCAGCAGCCAAGTCTTCTCAGGGCAACCCCTCTCCTACGAGCAGTACTTC. This chain connects TRBV3-1 (or the pseudogene TRBV3-2) to TRBJ2-7, with a weak D call TRBD1 (5 bases). Trimming took 1 base from V and 0 from J, leaving 19 bases between them. The CDR3 is 18 residues long. Germline lookup yields CDR1 LGHDT and CDR2 YNNKEL (reference sequence).

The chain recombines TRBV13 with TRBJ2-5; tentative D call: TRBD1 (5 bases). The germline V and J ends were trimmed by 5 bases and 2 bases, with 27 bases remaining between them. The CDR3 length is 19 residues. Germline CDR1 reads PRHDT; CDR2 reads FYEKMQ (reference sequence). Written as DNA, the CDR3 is TGTGCCAGCAGCCCCCGCCGGACACTACGAAAAGAGCTACAAGAGACCCAGTACTTC. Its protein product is CASSPRRTLRKELQETQYF.

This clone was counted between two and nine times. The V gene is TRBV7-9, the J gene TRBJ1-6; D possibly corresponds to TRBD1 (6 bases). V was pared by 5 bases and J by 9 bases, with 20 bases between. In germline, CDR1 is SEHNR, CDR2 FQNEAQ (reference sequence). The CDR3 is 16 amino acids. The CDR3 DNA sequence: TGTGCCAGCAGCCCCGGGTTGGGCCAGGGGAGTTCACCCCTCCACTTT. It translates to CASSPGLGQGSSPLHF.

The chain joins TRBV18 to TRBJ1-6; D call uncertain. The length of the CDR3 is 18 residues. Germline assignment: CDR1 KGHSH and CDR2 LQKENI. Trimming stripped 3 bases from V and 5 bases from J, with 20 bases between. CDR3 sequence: CASSPSVVGPADNSPLHF. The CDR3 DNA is TGTGCCAGCTCACCTTCGGTGGTAGGGCCAGCGGATAATTCACCCCTCCACTTT.

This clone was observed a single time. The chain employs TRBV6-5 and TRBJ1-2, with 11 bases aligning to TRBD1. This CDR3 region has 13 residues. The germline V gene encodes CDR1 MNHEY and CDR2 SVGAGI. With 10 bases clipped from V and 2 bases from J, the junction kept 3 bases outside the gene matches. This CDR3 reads CATGQGANYGYTF. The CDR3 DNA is TGTGCCACAGGACAGGGGGCGAACTATGGCTACACCTTC.

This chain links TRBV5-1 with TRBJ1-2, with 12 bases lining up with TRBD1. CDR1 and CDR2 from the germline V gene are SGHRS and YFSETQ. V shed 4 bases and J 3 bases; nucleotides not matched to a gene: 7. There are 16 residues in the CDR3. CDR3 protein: CASSRGQGAGYYGYTF. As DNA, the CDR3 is TGCGCCAGCAGCCGGGGACAGGGGGCTGGGTACTATGGCTACACCTTC.

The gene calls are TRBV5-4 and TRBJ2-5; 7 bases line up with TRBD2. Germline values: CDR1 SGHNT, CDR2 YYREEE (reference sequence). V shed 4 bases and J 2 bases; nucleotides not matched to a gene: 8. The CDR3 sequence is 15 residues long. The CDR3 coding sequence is TGTGCCAGCAGCCCCCGAGCGGGGACTCAAGAGACCCAGTACTTC. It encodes CASSPRAGTQETQYF.

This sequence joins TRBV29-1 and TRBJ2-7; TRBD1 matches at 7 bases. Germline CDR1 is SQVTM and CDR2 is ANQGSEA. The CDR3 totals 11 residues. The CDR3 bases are TGCAGTGCAACAGGGGTCGACGAGCAGTACTTC. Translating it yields CSATGVDEQYF.

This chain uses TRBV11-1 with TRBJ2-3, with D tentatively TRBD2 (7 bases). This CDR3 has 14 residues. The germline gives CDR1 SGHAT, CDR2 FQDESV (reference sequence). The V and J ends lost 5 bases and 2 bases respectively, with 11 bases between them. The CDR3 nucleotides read TGTGCCAGCAGCCGGGGGGCTAACACAGATACGCAGTATTTT. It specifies CASSRGANTDTQYF.

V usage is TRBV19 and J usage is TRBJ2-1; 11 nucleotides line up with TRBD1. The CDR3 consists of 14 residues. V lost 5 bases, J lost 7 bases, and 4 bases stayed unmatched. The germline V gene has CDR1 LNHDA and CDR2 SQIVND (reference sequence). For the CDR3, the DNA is TGTGCCAGTAGTCTCAGGGACAGGGGGAATGAGCAGTTCTTC. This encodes CASSLRDRGNEQFF.

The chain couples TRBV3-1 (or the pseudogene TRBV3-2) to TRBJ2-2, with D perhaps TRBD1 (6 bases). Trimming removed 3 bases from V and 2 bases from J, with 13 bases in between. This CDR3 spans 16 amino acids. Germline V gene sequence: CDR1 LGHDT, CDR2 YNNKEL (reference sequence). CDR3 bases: TGTGCCAGCAGCCAGCTGACAGGTGCCAACACCGGGGAGCTGTTTTTT. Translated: CASSQLTGANTGELFF.

CDR3 nucleotide sequence: TGTGCCAGCAGCGTAGTCTATGGCGGGTCGAGCTCCTACAATGAGCAGTTCTTC. Protein sequence: CASSVVYGGSSSYNEQFF. V gene TRBV13 combines with J gene TRBJ2-1; possible D gene TRBD2, 5 bases. Trimming stripped 5 bases from V and 0 bases from J, with 20 bases between. The CDR3 has 18 amino acids. CDR1 PRHDT and CDR2 FYEKMQ come from the germline V gene (reference sequence).

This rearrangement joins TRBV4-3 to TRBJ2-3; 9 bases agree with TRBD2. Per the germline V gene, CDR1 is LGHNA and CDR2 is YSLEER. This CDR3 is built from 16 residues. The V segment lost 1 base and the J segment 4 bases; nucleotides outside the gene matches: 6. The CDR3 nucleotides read TGCGCCAGCAGCCAAGTTGCGGGGGGGGTTGCAGATACGCAGTATTTT. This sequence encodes CASSQVAGGVADTQYF.

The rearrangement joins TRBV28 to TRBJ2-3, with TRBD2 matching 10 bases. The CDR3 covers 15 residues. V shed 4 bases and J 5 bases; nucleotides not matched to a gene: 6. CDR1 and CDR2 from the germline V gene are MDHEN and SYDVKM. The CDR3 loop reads CASSSSGGAIDTQYF. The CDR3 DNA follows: TGTGCCAGCAGTTCCAGCGGGGGGGCCATAGATACGCAGTATTTT.

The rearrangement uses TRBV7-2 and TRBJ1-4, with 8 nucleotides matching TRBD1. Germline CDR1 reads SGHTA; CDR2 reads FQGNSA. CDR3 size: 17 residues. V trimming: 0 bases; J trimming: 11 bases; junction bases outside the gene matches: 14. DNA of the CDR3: TGTGCCAGCAGCTTAGCGAGGACCGGGACAGGCGGAGGGAAACTGTTTTTT. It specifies CASSLARTGTGGGKLFF.

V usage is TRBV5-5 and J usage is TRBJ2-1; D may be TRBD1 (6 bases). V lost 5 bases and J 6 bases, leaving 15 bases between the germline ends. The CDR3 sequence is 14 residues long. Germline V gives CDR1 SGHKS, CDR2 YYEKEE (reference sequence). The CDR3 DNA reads TGTGCCAGCAGTCGGCCAGGGGAAGGCAATGAGCAGTTCTTC. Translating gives CASSRPGEGNEQFF. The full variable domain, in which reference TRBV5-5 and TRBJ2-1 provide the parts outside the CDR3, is DAGVTQSPTHLIKTRGQQVTLRCSPISGHKSVSWYQQVLGQGPQFIFQYYEKEERGRGNFPDRFSARQFPNYSSELNVNALLLGDSALYLCASSRPGEGNEQFFGPGTRLTVL.

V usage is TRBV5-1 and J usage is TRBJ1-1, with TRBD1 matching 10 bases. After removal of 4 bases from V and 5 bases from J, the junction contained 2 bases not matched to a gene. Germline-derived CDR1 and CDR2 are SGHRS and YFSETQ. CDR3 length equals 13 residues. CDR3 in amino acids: CASSQGQGTEAFF. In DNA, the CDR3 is TGCGCCAGCAGCCAGGGACAGGGGACTGAAGCTTTCTTT.

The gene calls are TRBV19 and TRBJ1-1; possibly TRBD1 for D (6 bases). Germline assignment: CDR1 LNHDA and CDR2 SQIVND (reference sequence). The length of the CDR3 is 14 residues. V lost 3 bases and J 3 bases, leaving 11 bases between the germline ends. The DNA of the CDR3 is TGTGCCAGTAGTATTACAGGGAGGGACACTGAAGCTTTCTTT. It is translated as CASSITGRDTEAFF.

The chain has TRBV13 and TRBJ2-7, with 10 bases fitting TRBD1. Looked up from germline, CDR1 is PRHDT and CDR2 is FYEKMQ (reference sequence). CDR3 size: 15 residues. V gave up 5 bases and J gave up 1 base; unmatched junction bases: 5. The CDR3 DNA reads TGTGCCAGCAGCGCGACAGGGGGCCTTTCCTACGAGCAGTACTTC. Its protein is CASSATGGLSYEQYF.

CDR3 sequence (DNA): TGTGCCAGCAGTATACTTGGTCAAGAGACCCAGTACTTC. Encoded protein: CASSILGQETQYF. This chain uses TRBV6-2 or TRBV6-3 with TRBJ2-5; D unclear. The CDR3 loop spans 13 amino acids. V was pared by 5 bases and J by 2 bases, with 9 bases between. Germline V gives CDR1 MNHEY, CDR2 SVGEGT.

The DNA for the CDR3 is TGTGCCAGCAGCTTGGAGGTGCGTGATTCACCCCTCCACTTT. Its protein is CASSLEVRDSPLHF. J is TRBJ1-6 and V is TRBV7-2, with no clear D. The germline V gene has CDR1 SGHTA and CDR2 FQGNSA. The CDR3 runs 14 residues. V was cut by 3 bases and J by 8 bases, with 11 bases left in between.

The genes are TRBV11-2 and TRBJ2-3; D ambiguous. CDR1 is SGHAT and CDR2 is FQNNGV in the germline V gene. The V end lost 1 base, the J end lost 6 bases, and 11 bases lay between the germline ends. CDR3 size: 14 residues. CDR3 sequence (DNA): TGTGCCAGCAGCTTAGGGGCGTGGGCGGATACGCAGTATTTT. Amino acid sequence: CASSLGAWADTQYF.

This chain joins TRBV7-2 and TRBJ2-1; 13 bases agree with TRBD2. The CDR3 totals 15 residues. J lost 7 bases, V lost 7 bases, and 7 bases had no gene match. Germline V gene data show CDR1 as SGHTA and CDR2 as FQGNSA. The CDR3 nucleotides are TGTGCCAGCACCCCGACTAGCGGGGGGATTAATGAGCAGTTCTTC. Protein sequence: CASTPTSGGINEQFF.

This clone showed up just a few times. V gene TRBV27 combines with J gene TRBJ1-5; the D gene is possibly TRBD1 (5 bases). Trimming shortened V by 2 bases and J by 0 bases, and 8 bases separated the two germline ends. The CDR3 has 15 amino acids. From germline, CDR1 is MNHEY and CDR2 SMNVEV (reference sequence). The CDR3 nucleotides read TGTGCCAGCAGTTTAGACAGCTATAGCAATCAGCCCCAGCATTTT. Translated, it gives CASSLDSYSNQPQHF.

The CDR3 region is CASSATVQNTEAFF. CDR3 bases: TGTGCCAGCTCGGCGACAGTCCAGAACACTGAAGCTTTCTTT. The J gene is TRBJ1-1, the V gene TRBV18, with D possibly TRBD1 on 5 matching bases. With 6 bases removed from V and 1 base from J, the gap between germline ends came to 12 bases. Germline assignment: CDR1 KGHSH and CDR2 LQKENI. The CDR3 is 14 residues long.

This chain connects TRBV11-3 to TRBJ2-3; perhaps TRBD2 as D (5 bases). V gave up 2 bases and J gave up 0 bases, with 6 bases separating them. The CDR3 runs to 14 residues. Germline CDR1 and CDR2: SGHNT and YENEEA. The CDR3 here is CASSLTRSTDTQYF. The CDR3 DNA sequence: TGTGCCAGCAGCTTAACTAGAAGCACAGATACGCAGTATTTT.

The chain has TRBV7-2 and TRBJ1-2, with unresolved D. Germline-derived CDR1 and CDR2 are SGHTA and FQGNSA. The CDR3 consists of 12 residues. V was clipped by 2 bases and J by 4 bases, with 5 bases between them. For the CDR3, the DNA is TGTGCCAGCAGCTTACAGTCCTATGGCTACACCTTC. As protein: CASSLQSYGYTF.

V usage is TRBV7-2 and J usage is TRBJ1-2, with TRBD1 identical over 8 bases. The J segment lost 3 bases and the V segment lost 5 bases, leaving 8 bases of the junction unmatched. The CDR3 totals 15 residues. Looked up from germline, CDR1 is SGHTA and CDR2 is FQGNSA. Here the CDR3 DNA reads TGTGCCAGCAGCGCAGACAGGGGAGCCGACTATGGCTACACCTTC. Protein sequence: CASSADRGADYGYTF.

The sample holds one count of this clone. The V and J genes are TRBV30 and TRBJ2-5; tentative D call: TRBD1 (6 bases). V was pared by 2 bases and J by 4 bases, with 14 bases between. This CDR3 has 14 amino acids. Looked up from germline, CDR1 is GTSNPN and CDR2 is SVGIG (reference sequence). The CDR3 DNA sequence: TGTGCCTGGAGTAGAGGACAGCCCCCAGAGACCCAGTACTTC. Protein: CAWSRGQPPETQYF.

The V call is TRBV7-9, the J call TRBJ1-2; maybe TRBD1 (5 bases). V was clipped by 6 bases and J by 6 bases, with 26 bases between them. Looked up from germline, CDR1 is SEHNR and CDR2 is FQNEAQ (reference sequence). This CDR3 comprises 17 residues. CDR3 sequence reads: CASSPPNGALKVNGYTF. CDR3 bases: TGTGCCAGCAGTCCCCCAAATGGGGCACTGAAGGTTAATGGCTACACCTTC.